The clone carrying this T cell receptor (beta chain) was found many times. Antigen specificity is unknown. From the reads, TCRdb called clonotypes with MiXCR, one entry per CDR3 protein. The repertoire has almost 550,000 distinct CDR3 sequences, approximately 16% of them found once; the top ten carry more than 20%. Germline V gene sequence: CDR1 SEHNR, CDR2 FQNEAQ (reference sequence). V was cut by 2 bases and J by 5 bases, with 7 bases left in between. The CDR3 contains 13 residues. These data belong to a study of T cell repertoires in cytomegalovirus infection. Overall study: A matching HLA type, together with CMV infection, was signaled by public TCR beta signatures. Study outcomes and limitations: HLA-C-restricted CMV-specific TCR beta clonotypes were dominant in the ex vivo response.

Sequencing was carried out using CD8+ T cells from PBMCs. This TCR came from a human donor in good health (CMV status not recorded). Some clones in this sample may be carry-over from other donors' samples. The rearrangement uses TRBV7-9 and TRBJ1-5; D remains unclear. For the CDR3, the DNA is TGTGCCAGCAGCTTACCCGGGGATCAGCCCCAGCATTTT. Translation: CASSLPGDQPQHF. Filled out from reference TRBV7-9 and TRBJ1-5, the complete variable domain reads DTGVSQNPRHKITKRGQNVTFRCDPISEHNRLYWYRQTLGQGPEFLTYFQNEAQLEKSRLLSDRFSAERPKGSFSTLEIQRTEQGDSAMYLCASSLPGDQPQHFGDGTRLSIL.